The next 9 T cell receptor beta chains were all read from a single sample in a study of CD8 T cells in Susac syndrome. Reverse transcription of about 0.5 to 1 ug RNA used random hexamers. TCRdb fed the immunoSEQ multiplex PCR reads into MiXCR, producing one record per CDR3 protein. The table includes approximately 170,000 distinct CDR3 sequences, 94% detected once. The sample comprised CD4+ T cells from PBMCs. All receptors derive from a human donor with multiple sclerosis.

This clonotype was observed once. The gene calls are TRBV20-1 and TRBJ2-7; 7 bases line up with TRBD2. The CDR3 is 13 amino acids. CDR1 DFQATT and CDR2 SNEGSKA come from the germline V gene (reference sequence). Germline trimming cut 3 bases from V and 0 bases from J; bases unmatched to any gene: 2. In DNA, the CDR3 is TGCAGTGCTAGGCCTAGCGGCTCCTACGAGCAGTACTTC. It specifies CSARPSGSYEQYF.

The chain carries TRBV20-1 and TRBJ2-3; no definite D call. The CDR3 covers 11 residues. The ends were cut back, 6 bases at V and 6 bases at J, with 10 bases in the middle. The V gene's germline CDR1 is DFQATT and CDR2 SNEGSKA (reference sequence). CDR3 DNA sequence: TGCAGTGCCCAGAGATCTGATACGCAGTATTTT. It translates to CSAQRSDTQYF.

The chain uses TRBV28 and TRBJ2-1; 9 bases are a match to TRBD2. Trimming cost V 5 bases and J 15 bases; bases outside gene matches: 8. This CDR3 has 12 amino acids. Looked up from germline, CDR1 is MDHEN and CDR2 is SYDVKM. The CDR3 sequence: CASSDSGRVGFF. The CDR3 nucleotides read TGTGCCAGCAGTGATAGCGGGAGAGTAGGGTTCTTC.

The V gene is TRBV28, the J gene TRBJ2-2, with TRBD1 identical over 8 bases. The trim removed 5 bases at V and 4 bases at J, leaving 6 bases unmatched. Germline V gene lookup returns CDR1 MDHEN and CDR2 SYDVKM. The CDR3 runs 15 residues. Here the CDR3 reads CASSTSGGATGELFF. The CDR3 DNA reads TGTGCCAGCAGTACCTCAGGGGGCGCCACCGGGGAGCTGTTTTTT.

CDR3 sequence: CASSPGGIGEKLFF. In nucleotides, the CDR3 is TGTGCCAGCAGCCCAGGGGGTATTGGCGAAAAACTGTTTTTT. The chain couples TRBV28 to TRBJ1-4; 7 bases match TRBD1. This CDR3 is 14 amino acids long. Germline V gives CDR1 MDHEN, CDR2 SYDVKM. V lost 6 bases and J lost 8; bases outside the gene matches: 9.

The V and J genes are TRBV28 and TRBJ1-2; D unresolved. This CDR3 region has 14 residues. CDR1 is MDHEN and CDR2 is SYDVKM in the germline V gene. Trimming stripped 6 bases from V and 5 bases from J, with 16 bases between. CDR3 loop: CASRGVDIGYGYTF. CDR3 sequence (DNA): TGTGCCAGCAGGGGTGTAGATATAGGGTATGGCTACACCTTC.

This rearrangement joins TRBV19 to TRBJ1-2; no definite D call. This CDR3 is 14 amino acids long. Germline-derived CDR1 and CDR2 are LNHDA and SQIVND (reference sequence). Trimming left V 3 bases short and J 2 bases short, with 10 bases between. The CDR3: CASSIWTENYGYTF. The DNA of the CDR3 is TGTGCCAGTAGTATTTGGACGGAGAACTATGGCTACACCTTC.

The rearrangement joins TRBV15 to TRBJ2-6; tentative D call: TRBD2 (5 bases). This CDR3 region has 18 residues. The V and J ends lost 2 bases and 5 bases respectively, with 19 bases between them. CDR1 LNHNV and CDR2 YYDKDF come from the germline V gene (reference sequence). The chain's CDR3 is CATSRPPETGSRANVLTF. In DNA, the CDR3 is TGTGCCACCAGCAGACCACCCGAGACGGGAAGCAGGGCCAACGTCCTGACTTTC.

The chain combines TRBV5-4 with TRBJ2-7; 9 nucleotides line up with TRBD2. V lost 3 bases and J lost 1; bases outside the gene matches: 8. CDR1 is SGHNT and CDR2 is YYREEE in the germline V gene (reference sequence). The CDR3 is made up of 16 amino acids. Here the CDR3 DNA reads TGTGCCAGCAGCTCGCCAGCGGGAGGCCTTTCCTACGAGCAGTACTTC. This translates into CASSSPAGGLSYEQYF.